These 19 T cell receptor beta chains share one sample of origin, sequenced in a study of shared clonotypes between healthy human individuals. Assay used: immunoSEQ multiplex PCR; TCRdb lists only in-frame clones, some missing. The repertoire holds some 2,500,000 clones, with about nine tenths as singletons. The material sequenced was naive CD4+ T cells from PBMCs. Subset of the sample: CD45RA+ positively selected. The receptors were sampled from a man younger than 35 in good health. Some clones in this sample may be carry-over from other donors' samples.

This clone has only one observation. At one boundary the junction diverges from the germline segment, which might be a read error. J is TRBJ2-5 and V is TRBV6-1; D is ambiguous. The length of the CDR3 is 14 residues. Germline V gene sequence: CDR1 MNHNS, CDR2 SASEGT. CDR3 in DNA: TGTGCCAGCAGTGAAGGAATCGCGCAAGGGACCCAGTACTTC. As protein: CASSEGIAQGTQYF.

This chain links TRBV18 with TRBJ2-7, with 10 bases aligning to TRBD2. CDR3 length: 14 residues. Germline assignment: CDR1 KGHSH and CDR2 LQKENI. V dropped 3 bases and J dropped 10; count of bases not matched to a gene: 9. The CDR3 DNA reads as TGTGCCAGCTCACCCCACACTAGCGGGGTCGACCAGTACTTC. The encoded protein is CASSPHTSGVDQYF.

The chain joins TRBV7-3 to TRBJ2-7; 7 nucleotides align to TRBD2. This CDR3 has 15 residues. Looked up from germline, CDR1 is SGHTA and CDR2 is FQGTGA. Unmatched junction bases numbered 9, after V lost 2 bases and J lost 5 bases. CDR3: CASSLRGSNFNEQYF. CDR3 bases: TGTGCCAGCAGCTTACGCGGGAGTAATTTCAACGAGCAGTACTTC.

The chain carries TRBV4-2 and TRBJ2-2, with D maybe TRBD1 (5 bases). The CDR3 contains 12 residues. Deletions cut 4 bases from V and 7 bases from J, with 7 bases between. Germline CDR1 reads LGHNA; CDR2 reads YNFKEQ. The CDR3 nucleotides read TGTGCCAGCAGCCCCAGGGACGGGGAGCTGTTTTTT. Its protein is CASSPRDGELFF.

This chain connects TRBV6-5 to TRBJ2-1, with 8 bases that match TRBD2. Trimming cost V 8 bases and J 5 bases; bases outside gene matches: 5. CDR1 and CDR2 from the germline V gene are MNHEY and SVGAGI. The CDR3 has 13 residues. The chain's CDR3 is CASRLALNNEQFF. In DNA, the CDR3 is TGTGCCAGCCGACTAGCGCTTAACAATGAGCAGTTCTTC.

CDR3 bases: TGTGCCAGCAGTGATCTTGGGGAGGGGAGCAATCAGCCCCAGCATTTT. As protein: CASSDLGEGSNQPQHF. The rearrangement uses TRBV25-1 and TRBJ1-5; perhaps TRBD1 as D (5 bases). Looked up from germline, CDR1 is MGHDK and CDR2 is SYGVNS. The germline V and J ends were trimmed by 3 bases and 1 base, with 13 bases remaining between them. The CDR3 runs to 16 residues.

The chain combines TRBV4-1 with TRBJ2-3; 7 positions match TRBD2. The CDR3 has 16 residues. Germline assignment: CDR1 MGHRA and CDR2 YSYEKL. With 5 bases clipped from V and 0 bases from J, the junction kept 8 bases outside the gene matches. The chain's CDR3 is CASSYRGEPSTDTQYF. In nucleotides, the CDR3 is TGCGCCAGCAGCTACCGGGGGGAACCCAGCACAGATACGCAGTATTTT.

This chain uses TRBV28 with TRBJ2-7; a weak D match, TRBD1 (5 bases). This CDR3 is built from 15 residues. V was shortened by 6 bases and J by 0 bases, with 15 bases between the two germline ends. Per the germline V gene, CDR1 is MDHEN and CDR2 is SYDVKM. This chain's CDR3 is CASSSYRFSSYEQYF. CDR3 nucleotides: TGTGCCAGCAGCTCCTACAGGTTCAGCTCCTACGAGCAGTACTTC.

The chain has TRBV9 and TRBJ2-7, with D perhaps TRBD1 or TRBD2 (5 bases each). Germline V lookup: CDR1 SGDLS, CDR2 YYNGEE. V lost 3 bases and J 6 bases, leaving 16 bases between the germline ends. CDR3 length: 14 residues. This CDR3 reads CASSARGGPREQYF. The DNA for the CDR3 is TGTGCCAGCAGCGCGAGGGGTGGCCCCCGCGAGCAGTACTTC.

Details on this clone: A read error may produce the germline difference seen at one junction end. The V and J genes are TRBV30 and TRBJ2-2; D may be TRBD2 (5 bases). Looked up from germline, CDR1 is GTSNPN and CDR2 is SVGIG (reference sequence). The CDR3 length is 15 residues. CDR3 sequence reads: CAWGRGLDPTGELFF. CDR3 bases: TGTGCCTGGGGACGAGGGCTAGATCCGACCGGAGAGCTGTTTTTT. The full variable domain, in which reference TRBV30 and TRBJ2-2 provide the parts outside the CDR3, is SQTIHQWPATLVQPVGSPLSLECTVEGTSNPNLYWYRQAAGRGLQLLFYSVGIGQISSEVPQNLSASRPQDRQFILSSKKLLLSDSGFYLCAWGRGLDPTGELFFGEGSRLTVL.

On this clone: The same CDR3 is also encoded by other DNA sequences in this sample. This sequence joins TRBV6-5 and TRBJ1-2, with no clear D. Between the trimmed V and J ends, which lost 0 bases and 1 base, there was a span of 6 bases. This CDR3 comprises 14 residues. Germline V gene lookup returns CDR1 MNHEY and CDR2 SVGAGI. Written as DNA, the CDR3 is TGTGCCAGCAGTTACTCGGGAGGTAACTATGGCTACACCTTC. It is translated as CASSYSGGNYGYTF.

Here the CDR3 DNA reads TGTGCCAGCAGTACTTCTTGGGGGTTAGATCAGCCCCAGCATTTT. Translation: CASSTSWGLDQPQHF. This chain joins TRBV2 and TRBJ1-5; possibly TRBD1 for D (5 bases). This CDR3 has 15 amino acids. Trimming shortened V by 5 bases and J by 5 bases, and 16 bases separated the two germline ends. Germline V gene lookup returns CDR1 SNHLY and CDR2 FYNNEI.

DNA of the CDR3: TGTGCCAGCAGTTACTCCGCTAGTAACAATGAGCAGTTCTTC. This gives the protein CASSYSASNNEQFF. The rearrangement joins TRBV6-5 to TRBJ2-1; D not resolved. Trimming cost V 0 bases and J 5 bases, with 8 bases left between them. This CDR3 is 14 amino acids long. The germline V gene encodes CDR1 MNHEY and CDR2 SVGAGI.

This sequence joins TRBV5-1 and TRBJ1-3; no clear D gene. The germline V and J ends were trimmed by 0 bases and 2 bases, with 9 bases remaining between them. The CDR3 extends over 15 amino acids. Germline V gene lookup returns CDR1 SGHRS and CDR2 YFSETQ. CDR3 in amino acids: CASSLGSSAGNTIYF. CDR3 DNA sequence: TGCGCCAGCAGCTTGGGTTCATCGGCTGGAAACACCATATATTTT.

This clone has only a few counts. V gene TRBV4-1 combines with J gene TRBJ1-3, with TRBD1 as a possible D gene (5 bases). This CDR3 region has 17 residues. V lost 0 bases, J lost 2 bases, and 14 bases lay in between. CDR1 is MGHRA, CDR2 YSYEKL, per germline. The CDR3 nucleotides are TGCGCCAGCAGCCAAGATCTCCGGGGGTCGGCTGGAAACACCATATATTTT. This gives the protein CASSQDLRGSAGNTIYF.

This chain links TRBV28 with TRBJ2-6, with D hard to call. The germline CDR1 and CDR2 sequences are MDHEN and SYDVKM. The V end was cut by 4 bases, the J end by 2 bases, with 9 bases between. The CDR3 runs 15 residues. The CDR3 region is CASSYPRAGANVLTF. The CDR3 nucleotides are TGTGCCAGCAGTTATCCGCGAGCTGGGGCCAACGTCCTGACTTTC.

V gene TRBV7-6 combines with J gene TRBJ1-1; weak D call: TRBD1 (5 bases). Germline CDR1 reads SGHVS; CDR2 reads FNYEAQ. Trimming cost V 3 bases and J 4 bases, with 18 bases left between them. The CDR3 has 16 residues. CDR3 sequence: CASSFRADGAGTEAFF. CDR3 in DNA: TGTGCCAGCAGCTTCCGGGCTGATGGGGCTGGCACTGAAGCTTTCTTT.

This clone appeared a single time. The rearrangement uses TRBV2 and TRBJ2-7, with D unclear. Trimming left V 7 bases short and J 0 bases short, with 13 bases between. The CDR3 loop spans 14 amino acids. From germline, CDR1 is SNHLY and CDR2 FYNNEI. This chain's CDR3 is CASIYSQSSYEQYF. In nucleotides, the CDR3 is TGTGCCAGCATATATAGTCAGAGCTCCTACGAGCAGTACTTC.

V and J are TRBV5-1 and TRBJ2-5, with 9 positions matching TRBD2. The V gene end was trimmed by 0 bases and the J gene end by 2 bases; junction bases not matched to a gene: 8. Per germline, CDR1 SGHRS and CDR2 YFSETQ. This CDR3 is built from 17 residues. The DNA for the CDR3 is TGCGCCAGCAGCTTGGGGGTAGCGGGAGATGGGCAAGAGACCCAGTACTTC. Translation: CASSLGVAGDGQETQYF.